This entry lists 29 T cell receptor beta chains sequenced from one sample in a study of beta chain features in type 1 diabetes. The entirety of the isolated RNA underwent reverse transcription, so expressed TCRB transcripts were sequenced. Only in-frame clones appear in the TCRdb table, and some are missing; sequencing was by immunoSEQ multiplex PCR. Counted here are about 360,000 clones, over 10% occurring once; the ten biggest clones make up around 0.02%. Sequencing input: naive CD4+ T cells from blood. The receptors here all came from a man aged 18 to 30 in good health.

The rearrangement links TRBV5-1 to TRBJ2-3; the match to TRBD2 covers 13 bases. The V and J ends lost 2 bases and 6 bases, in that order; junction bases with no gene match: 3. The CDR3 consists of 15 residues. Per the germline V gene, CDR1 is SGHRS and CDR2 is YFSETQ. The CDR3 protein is CASSFGLAGADTQYF. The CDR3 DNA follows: TGCGCCAGCAGCTTTGGACTAGCGGGAGCTGATACGCAGTATTTT.

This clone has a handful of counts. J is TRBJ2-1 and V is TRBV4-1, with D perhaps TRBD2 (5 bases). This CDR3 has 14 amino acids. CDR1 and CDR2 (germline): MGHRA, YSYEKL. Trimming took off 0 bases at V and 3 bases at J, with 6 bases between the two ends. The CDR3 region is CASSQEGVYNEQFF. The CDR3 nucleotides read TGCGCCAGCAGCCAAGAGGGAGTCTACAATGAGCAGTTCTTC.

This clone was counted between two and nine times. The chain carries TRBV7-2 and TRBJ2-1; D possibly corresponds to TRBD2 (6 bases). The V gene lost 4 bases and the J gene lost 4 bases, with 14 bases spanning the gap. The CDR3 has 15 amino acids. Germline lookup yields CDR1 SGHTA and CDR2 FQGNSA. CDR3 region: CASSSLGGEYNEQFF. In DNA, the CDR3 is TGTGCCAGCAGCTCACTGGGAGGCGAGTACAATGAGCAGTTCTTC. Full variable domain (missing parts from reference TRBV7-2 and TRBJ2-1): GAGVSQSPSNKVTEKGKDVELRCDPISGHTALYWYRQSLGQGLEFLIYFQGNSAPDKSGLPSDRFSAERTGGSVSTLTIQRTQQEDSAVYLCASSSLGGEYNEQFFGPGTRLTVL.

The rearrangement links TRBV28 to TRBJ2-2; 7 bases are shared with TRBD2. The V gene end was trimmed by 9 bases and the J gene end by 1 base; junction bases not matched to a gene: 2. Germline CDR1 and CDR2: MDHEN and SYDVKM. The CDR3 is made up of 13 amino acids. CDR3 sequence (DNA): TGTGCCAGTTCTAGCGGGAACACCGGGGAGCTGTTTTTT. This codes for CASSSGNTGELFF.

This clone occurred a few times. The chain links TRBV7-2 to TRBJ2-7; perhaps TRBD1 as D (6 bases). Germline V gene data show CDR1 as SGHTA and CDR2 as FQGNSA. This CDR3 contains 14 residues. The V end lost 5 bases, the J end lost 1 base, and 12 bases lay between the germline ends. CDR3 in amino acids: CASSPSDRSYEQYF. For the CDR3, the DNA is TGTGCCAGCAGCCCATCGGACAGATCCTACGAGCAGTACTTC.

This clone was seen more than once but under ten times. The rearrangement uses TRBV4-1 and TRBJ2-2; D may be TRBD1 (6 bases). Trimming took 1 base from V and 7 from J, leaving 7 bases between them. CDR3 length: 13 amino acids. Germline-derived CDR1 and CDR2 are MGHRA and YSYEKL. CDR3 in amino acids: CASSQGGGGELFF. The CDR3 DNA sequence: TGCGCCAGCAGCCAAGGAGGGGGCGGGGAGCTGTTTTTT.

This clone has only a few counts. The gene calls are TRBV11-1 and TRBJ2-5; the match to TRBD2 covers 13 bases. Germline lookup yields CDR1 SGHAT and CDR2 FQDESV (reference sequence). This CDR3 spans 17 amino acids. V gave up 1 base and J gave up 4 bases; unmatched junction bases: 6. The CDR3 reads CASSLGTSGSFGETQYF. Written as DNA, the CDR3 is TGTGCCAGCAGCTTAGGGACTAGCGGGAGTTTTGGAGAGACCCAGTACTTC.

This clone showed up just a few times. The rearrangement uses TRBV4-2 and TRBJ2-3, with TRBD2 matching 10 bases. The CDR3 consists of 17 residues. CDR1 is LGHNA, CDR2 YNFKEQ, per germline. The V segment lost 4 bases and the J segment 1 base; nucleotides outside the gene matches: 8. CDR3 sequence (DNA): TGTGCCAGCAGCCGAAGACTAAGCGGGGGGGGCACAGATACGCAGTATTTT. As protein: CASSRRLSGGGTDTQYF.

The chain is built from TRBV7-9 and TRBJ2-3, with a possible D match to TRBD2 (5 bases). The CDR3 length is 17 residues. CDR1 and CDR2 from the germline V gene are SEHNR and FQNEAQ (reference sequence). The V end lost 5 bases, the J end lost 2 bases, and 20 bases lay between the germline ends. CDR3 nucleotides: TGTGCCAGCAGCCCACGGCCGGGGTCCTCTGTCACAGATACGCAGTATTTT. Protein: CASSPRPGSSVTDTQYF.

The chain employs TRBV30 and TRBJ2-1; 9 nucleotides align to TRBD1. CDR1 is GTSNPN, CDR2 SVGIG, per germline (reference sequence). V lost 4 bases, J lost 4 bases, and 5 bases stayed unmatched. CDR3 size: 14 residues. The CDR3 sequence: CAWTNRGPYNEQFF. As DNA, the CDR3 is TGTGCCTGGACCAACAGGGGGCCGTACAATGAGCAGTTCTTC.

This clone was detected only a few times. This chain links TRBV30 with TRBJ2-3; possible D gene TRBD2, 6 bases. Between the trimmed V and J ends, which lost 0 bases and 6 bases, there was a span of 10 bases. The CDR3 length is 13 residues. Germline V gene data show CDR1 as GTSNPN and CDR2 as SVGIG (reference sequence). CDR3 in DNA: TGTGCCTGGAGTGTACGTCTAGCGGATACGCAGTATTTT. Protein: CAWSVRLADTQYF.

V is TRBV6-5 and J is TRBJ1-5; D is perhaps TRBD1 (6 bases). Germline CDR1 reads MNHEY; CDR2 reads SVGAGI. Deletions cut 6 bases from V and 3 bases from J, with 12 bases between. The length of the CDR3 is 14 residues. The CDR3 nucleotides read TGTGCCAGCAGCACAGGGTTCGACAATCAGCCCCAGCATTTT. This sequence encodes CASSTGFDNQPQHF.

CDR3 nucleotides: TGTGCCAGCAGCGATAGATCCGACTCTAGGGGCTACACCTTC. Protein sequence: CASSDRSDSRGYTF. This chain joins TRBV7-2 and TRBJ1-2; unclear D gene. CDR1 is SGHTA and CDR2 is FQGNSA in the germline V gene. The CDR3 is 14 residues long. Trimming stripped 5 bases from V and 8 bases from J, with 18 bases between.

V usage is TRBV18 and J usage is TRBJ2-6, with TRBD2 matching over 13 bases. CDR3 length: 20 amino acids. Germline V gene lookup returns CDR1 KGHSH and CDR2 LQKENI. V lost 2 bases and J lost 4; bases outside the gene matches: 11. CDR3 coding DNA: TGTGCCAGCTCACCAGTAAGAACGAGACTAGCGGGAGGAGGGGCCAACGTCCTGACTTTC. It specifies CASSPVRTRLAGGGANVLTF.

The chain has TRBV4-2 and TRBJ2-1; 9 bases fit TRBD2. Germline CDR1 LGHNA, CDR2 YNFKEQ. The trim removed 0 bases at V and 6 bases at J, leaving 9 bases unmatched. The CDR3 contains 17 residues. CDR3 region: CASSQDQNSGSVNEQFF. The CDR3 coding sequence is TGTGCCAGCAGCCAAGATCAGAATAGCGGGAGTGTCAATGAGCAGTTCTTC.

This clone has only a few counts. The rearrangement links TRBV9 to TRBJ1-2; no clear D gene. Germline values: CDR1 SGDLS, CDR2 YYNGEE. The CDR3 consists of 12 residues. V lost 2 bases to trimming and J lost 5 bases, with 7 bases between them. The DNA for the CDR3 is TGTGCCAGCAGCGTCACTCCATATGGCTACACCTTC. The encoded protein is CASSVTPYGYTF.

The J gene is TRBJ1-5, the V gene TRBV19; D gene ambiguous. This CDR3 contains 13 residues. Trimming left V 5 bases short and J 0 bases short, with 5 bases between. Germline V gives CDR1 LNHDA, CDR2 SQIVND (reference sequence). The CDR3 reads CASSSVSNQPQHF. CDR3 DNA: TGTGCCAGTAGTTCGGTTAGCAATCAGCCCCAGCATTTT.

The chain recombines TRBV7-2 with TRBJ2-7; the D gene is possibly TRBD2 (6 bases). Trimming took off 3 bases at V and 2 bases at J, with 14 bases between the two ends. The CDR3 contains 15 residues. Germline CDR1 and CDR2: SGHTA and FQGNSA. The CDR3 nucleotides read TGTGCCAGCAGCTTTGCCAGCGGGCTAACCTACGAGCAGTACTTC. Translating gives CASSFASGLTYEQYF.

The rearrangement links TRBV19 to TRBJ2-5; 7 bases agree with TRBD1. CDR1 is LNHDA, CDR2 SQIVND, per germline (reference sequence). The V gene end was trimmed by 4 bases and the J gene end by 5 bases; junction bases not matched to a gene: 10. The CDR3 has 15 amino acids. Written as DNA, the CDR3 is TGTGCCAGTAGTACCGAGGGACAGCCGGGGGAGACCCAGTACTTC. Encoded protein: CASSTEGQPGETQYF.

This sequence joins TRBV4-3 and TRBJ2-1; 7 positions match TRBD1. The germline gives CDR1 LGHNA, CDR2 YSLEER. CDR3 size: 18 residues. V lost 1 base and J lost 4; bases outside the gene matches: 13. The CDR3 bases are TGCGCCAGCAGCCAAGTCGCCTCCGGGACAGCTTCATACAATGAGCAGTTCTTC. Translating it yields CASSQVASGTASYNEQFF.

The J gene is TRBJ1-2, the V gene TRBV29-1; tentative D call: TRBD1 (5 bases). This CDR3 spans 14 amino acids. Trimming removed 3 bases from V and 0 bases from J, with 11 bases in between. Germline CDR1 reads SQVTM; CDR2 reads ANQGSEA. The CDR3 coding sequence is TGCAGCGTTGAGCGGGACCGCGCTAACTATGGCTACACCTTC. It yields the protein CSVERDRANYGYTF.

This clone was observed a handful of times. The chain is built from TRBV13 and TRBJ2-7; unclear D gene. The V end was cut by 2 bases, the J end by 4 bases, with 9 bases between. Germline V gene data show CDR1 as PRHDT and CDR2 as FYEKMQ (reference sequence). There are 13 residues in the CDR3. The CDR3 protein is CASSLTRRYEQYF. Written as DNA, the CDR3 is TGTGCCAGCAGCTTAACAAGGCGGTACGAGCAGTACTTC.

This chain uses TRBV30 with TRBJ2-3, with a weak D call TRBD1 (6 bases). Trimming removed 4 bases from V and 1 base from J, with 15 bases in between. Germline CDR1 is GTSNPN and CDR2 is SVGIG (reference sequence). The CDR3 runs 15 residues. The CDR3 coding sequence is TGTGCCTGGACTCTAAGGGGGACCGGCACAGATACGCAGTATTTT. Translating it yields CAWTLRGTGTDTQYF.

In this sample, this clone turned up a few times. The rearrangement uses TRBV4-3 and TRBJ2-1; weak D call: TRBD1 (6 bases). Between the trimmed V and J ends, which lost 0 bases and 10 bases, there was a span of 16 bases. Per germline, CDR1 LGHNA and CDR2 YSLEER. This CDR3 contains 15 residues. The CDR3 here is CASSQDIGETGEQFF. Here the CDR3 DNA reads TGCGCCAGCAGCCAAGATATTGGGGAAACAGGGGAGCAGTTCTTC.

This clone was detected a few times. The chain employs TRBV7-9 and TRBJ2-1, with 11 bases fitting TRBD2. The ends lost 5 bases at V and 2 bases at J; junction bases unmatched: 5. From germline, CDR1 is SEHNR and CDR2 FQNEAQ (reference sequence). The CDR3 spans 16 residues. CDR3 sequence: CASSELAGVAYNEQFF. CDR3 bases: TGTGCCAGCAGCGAACTAGCGGGGGTGGCCTACAATGAGCAGTTCTTC. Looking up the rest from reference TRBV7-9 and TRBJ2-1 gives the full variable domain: DTGVSQNPRHKITKRGQNVTFRCDPISEHNRLYWYRQTLGQGPEFLTYFQNEAQLEKSRLLSDRFSAERPKGSFSTLEIQRTEQGDSAMYLCASSELAGVAYNEQFFGPGTRLTVL.

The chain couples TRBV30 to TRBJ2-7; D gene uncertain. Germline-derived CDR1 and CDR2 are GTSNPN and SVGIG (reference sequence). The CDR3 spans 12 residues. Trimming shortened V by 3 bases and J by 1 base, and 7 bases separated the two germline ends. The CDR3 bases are TGTGCCTGGAGCAGCGATTCCTACGAGCAGTACTTC. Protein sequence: CAWSSDSYEQYF. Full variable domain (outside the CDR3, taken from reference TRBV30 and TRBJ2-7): SQTIHQWPATLVQPVGSPLSLECTVEGTSNPNLYWYRQAAGRGLQLLFYSVGIGQISSEVPQNLSASRPQDRQFILSSKKLLLSDSGFYLCAWSSDSYEQYFGPGTRLTVT.

The CDR3: CASSQDRFWYEQYF. DNA of the CDR3: TGTGCCAGCAGCCAAGACAGGTTTTGGTACGAGCAGTACTTC. V gene TRBV7-9 combines with J gene TRBJ2-7; possibly TRBD1 for D (6 bases). There are 14 residues in the CDR3. V shed 5 bases and J shed 4 bases, with 15 bases lying between them. Germline loops: CDR1 SEHNR, CDR2 FQNEAQ (reference sequence). Full variable domain (rest looked up from reference TRBV7-9 and TRBJ2-7): DTGVSQNPRHKITKRGQNVTFRCDPISEHNRLYWYRQTLGQGPEFLTYFQNEAQLEKSRLLSDRFSAERPKGSFSTLEIQRTEQGDSAMYLCASSQDRFWYEQYFGPGTRLTVT.

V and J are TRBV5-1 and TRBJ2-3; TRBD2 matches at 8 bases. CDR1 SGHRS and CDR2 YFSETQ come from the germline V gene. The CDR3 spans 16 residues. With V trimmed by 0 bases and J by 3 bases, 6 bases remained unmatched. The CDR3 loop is CASSLGSGTRTDTQYF. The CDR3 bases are TGCGCCAGCAGCTTGGGATCCGGGACTAGAACAGATACGCAGTATTTT. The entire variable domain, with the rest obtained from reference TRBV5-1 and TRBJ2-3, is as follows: KAGVTQTPRYLIKTRGQQVTLSCSPISGHRSVSWYQQTPGQGLQFLFEYFSETQRNKGNFPGRFSGRQFSNSRSEMNVSTLELGDSALYLCASSLGSGTRTDTQYFGPGTRLTVL.

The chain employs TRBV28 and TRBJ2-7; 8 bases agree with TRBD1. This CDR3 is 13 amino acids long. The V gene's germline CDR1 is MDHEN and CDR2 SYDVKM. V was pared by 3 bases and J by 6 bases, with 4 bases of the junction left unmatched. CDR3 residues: CASSLQGQAEQYF. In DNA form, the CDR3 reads TGTGCCAGCAGTTTGCAGGGACAGGCCGAGCAGTACTTC.